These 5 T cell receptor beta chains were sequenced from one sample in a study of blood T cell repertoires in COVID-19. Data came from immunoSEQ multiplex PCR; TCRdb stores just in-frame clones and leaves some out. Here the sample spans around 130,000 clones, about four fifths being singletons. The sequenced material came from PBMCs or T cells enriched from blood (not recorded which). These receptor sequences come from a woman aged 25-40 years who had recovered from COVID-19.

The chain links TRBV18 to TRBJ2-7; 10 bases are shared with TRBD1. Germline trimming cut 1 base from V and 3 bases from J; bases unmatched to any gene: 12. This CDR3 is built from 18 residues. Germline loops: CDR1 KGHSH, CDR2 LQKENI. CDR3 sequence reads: CASSPLDMFRDRGYEQYF. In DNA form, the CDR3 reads TGTGCCAGCTCACCACTCGACATGTTTCGGGACAGGGGCTACGAGCAGTACTTC.

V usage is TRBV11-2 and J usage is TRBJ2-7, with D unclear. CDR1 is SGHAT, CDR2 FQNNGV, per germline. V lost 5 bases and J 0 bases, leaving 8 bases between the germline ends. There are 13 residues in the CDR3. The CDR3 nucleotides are TGTGCCAGCAGCCGCAGTCCCTCCTACGAGCAGTACTTC. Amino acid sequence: CASSRSPSYEQYF.

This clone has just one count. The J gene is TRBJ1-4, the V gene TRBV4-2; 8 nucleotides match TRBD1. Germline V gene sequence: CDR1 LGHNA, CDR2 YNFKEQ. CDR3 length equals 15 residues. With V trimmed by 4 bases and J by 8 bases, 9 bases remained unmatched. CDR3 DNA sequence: TGTGCCAGCAGCCCGCCCGGGACAGGCTCCGAAAAACTGTTTTTT. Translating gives CASSPPGTGSEKLFF.

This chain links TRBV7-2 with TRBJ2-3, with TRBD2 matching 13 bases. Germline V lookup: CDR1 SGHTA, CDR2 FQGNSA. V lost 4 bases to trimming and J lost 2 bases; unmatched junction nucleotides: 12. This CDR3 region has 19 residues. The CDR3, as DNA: TGTGCCAGCAGCTACGGGACTAGCGGGGCCCTCGGGCACACAGATACGCAGTATTTT. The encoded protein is CASSYGTSGALGHTDTQYF.

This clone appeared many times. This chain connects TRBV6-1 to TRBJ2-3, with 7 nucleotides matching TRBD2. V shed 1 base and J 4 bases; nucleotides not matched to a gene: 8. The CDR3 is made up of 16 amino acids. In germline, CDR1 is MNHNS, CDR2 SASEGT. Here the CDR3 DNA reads TGTGCCAGCAGTGAAGGCGGGGGAGGTCCGGCAGATACGCAGTATTTT. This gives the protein CASSEGGGGPADTQYF.